Below, 3 T cell receptor beta chains from the same sample are listed, as sequenced in a study of CD8 T cells in Susac syndrome. When the RNA was reverse transcribed, random hexamers were used with an input of about 0.5 to 1 ug. TCRdb re-called the immunoSEQ multiplex PCR reads through MiXCR, storing one row per CDR3 protein. The sample carries about 69,000 distinct CDR3 sequences, 85% to 95% recorded once. Sequences were obtained from CD8+ T cells from PBMCs. All receptors come from a human donor in good health.

V usage is TRBV29-1 and J usage is TRBJ2-2, with D uncertain. The germline gives CDR1 SQVTM, CDR2 ANQGSEA. Trimming cost V 2 bases and J 0 bases, with 4 bases left between them. This CDR3 has 13 amino acids. CDR3 coding DNA: TGCAGCGTTGAATACGCGAACACCGGGGAGCTGTTTTTT. It yields the protein CSVEYANTGELFF.

The chain recombines TRBV4-1 with TRBJ2-3; TRBD1 is a possible D gene (6 bases). The CDR3 covers 14 residues. Germline V lookup: CDR1 MGHRA, CDR2 YSYEKL. The V and J ends lost 0 bases and 3 bases respectively, with 7 bases between them. CDR3 amino acids: CASSQEGATDTQYF. CDR3 bases: TGCGCCAGCAGCCAAGAGGGGGCAACAGATACGCAGTATTTT.

V is TRBV7-8 and J is TRBJ1-4, with 8 nucleotides matching TRBD1. Trimming removed 2 bases from V and 7 bases from J; junction bases left unmatched: 6. The CDR3 is 15 residues long. Germline V gene sequence: CDR1 SGHVS, CDR2 FQNEAQ. The CDR3 region is CASSLPTGVIEKLFF. The CDR3 coding sequence is TGTGCCAGCAGCTTACCGACAGGGGTAATTGAAAAACTGTTTTTT. Full variable domain (outside the CDR3, taken from reference TRBV7-8 and TRBJ1-4): GAGVSQSPRYKVAKRGQDVALRCDPISGHVSLFWYQQALGQGPEFLTYFQNEAQLDKSGLPSDRFFAERPEGSVSTLKIQRTQQEDSAVYLCASSLPTGVIEKLFFGSGTQLSVL.